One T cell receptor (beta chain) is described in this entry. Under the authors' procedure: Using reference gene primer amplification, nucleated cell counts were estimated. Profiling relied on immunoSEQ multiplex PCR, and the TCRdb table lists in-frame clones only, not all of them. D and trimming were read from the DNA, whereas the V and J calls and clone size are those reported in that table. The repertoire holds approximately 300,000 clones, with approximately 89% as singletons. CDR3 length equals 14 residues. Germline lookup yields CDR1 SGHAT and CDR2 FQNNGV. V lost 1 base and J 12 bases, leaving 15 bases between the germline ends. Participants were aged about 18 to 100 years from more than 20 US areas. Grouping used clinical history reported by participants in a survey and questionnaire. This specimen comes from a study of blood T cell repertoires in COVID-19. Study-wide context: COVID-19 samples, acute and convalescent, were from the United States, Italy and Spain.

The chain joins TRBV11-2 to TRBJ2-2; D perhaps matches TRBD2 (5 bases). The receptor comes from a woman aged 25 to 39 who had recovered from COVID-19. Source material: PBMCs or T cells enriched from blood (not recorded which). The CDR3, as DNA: TGTGCCAGCAGCTTAGTCGGATCACCGGGGAAGCTGTTTTTT. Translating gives CASSLVGSPGKLFF.